The source of this TCR beta chain is a study of T cells in Graves' hyperthyroidism and ophthalmopathy. It was RNA transcripts that yielded the amplified TCR beta CDR3 regions. The TCR CDR3 was amplified in a first-round RT-PCR using the HTBI primer set. TCRdb called the multiplex PCR reads again in MiXCR, with one record for every CDR3 protein. The sample contains some 510,000 distinct CDR3 sequences, less than 25% of which appear only once. This clonotype has more than one count but fewer than ten. There are 14 residues in the CDR3. Germline lookup yields CDR1 DFQATT and CDR2 SNEGSKA (reference sequence). V dropped 4 bases and J dropped 1 base, with 10 bases sitting between them. If no ophthalmopathy progression occurred within 18 months, Graves' hyperthyroidism was stable.

The sequence was collected from a man younger than 30 with Graves' hyperthyroidism. The sequenced sample was blood. V and J are TRBV20-1 and TRBJ2-2, with D unresolved. The CDR3, as DNA: TGCAGTGCTAACAATCCGAGGAACACCGGGGAGCTGTTTTTT. Its translation: CSANNPRNTGELFF.